These 24 T cell receptor beta chains originate from one sample sequenced in a study of blood T cell repertoires in COVID-19. The method was immunoSEQ multiplex PCR; TCRdb's version includes in-frame clones alone and lacks a portion of them. This sample has hundreds of thousands of clones, with more than 85% found just once. Input material: peripheral blood. These receptors came from a man aged 55 to 70 with acute or convalescent COVID-19.

The chain employs TRBV19 and TRBJ1-5; D gene ambiguous. This CDR3 is built from 13 residues. Trimming took 5 bases from V and 4 from J, leaving 9 bases between them. Germline assignment: CDR1 LNHDA and CDR2 SQIVND (reference sequence). CDR3 amino acids: CASSSRRNQPQHF. CDR3 DNA: TGTGCCAGTAGTTCTCGTCGGAATCAGCCCCAGCATTTT.

The rearrangement links TRBV9 to TRBJ1-5; 8 positions agree with TRBD1. Trimming at V came to 3 bases and at J to 3 bases, leaving 8 bases not matched to a gene. Germline V gene data show CDR1 as SGDLS and CDR2 as YYNGEE. The CDR3 sequence is 16 residues long. The CDR3 protein is CASSALSGGPNQPQHF. The CDR3, as DNA: TGTGCCAGCAGCGCACTGTCAGGGGGCCCCAATCAGCCCCAGCATTTT. Based on the CDR3 plus reference TRBV9 and TRBJ1-5, the full variable domain is DSGVTQTPKHLITATGQRVTLRCSPRSGDLSVYWYQQSLDQGLQFLIQYYNGEERAKGNILERFSAQQFPDLHSELNLSSLELGDSALYFCASSALSGGPNQPQHFGDGTRLSIL.

This clone was detected once. This chain connects TRBV7-2 to TRBJ1-1, with TRBD1 identical over 10 bases. The CDR3 runs 16 residues. The V segment lost 2 bases and the J segment 8 bases; nucleotides outside the gene matches: 11. Per germline, CDR1 SGHTA and CDR2 FQGNSA. CDR3 in amino acids: CASSLFGTGALLEAFF. The CDR3 DNA follows: TGTGCCAGCAGCTTATTCGGGACAGGGGCCCTTTTAGAAGCTTTCTTT.

The chain joins TRBV2 to TRBJ1-1; D remains unclear. The germline V gene encodes CDR1 SNHLY and CDR2 FYNNEI. Trimming cost V 4 bases and J 5 bases, with 11 bases left between them. The CDR3 runs 13 residues. DNA for the CDR3: TGTGCCAGCAGTGTTGATTCCGGGACTGAAGCTTTCTTT. Translating it yields CASSVDSGTEAFF.

The chain uses TRBV27 and TRBJ1-1; D is uncertain. Between the trimmed V and J ends, which lost 6 bases and 0 bases, there was a span of 8 bases. This CDR3 region has 13 residues. In germline, CDR1 is MNHEY, CDR2 SMNVEV (reference sequence). CDR3 DNA sequence: TGTGCCAGCAGCCGCAACATGAACACTGAAGCTTTCTTT. As protein: CASSRNMNTEAFF.

This chain joins TRBV27 and TRBJ1-4, with 7 bases identical to TRBD1. Germline trimming cut 5 bases from V and 4 bases from J; bases unmatched to any gene: 7. CDR3 length: 15 residues. Looked up from germline, CDR1 is MNHEY and CDR2 is SMNVEV (reference sequence). CDR3 residues: CASSLRDSLNEKLFF. The DNA of the CDR3 is TGTGCCAGCAGTCTCCGGGACAGCCTTAATGAAAAACTGTTTTTT.

The chain is built from TRBV7-2 and TRBJ1-3; D not certain. This CDR3 region has 14 residues. With 2 bases removed from V and 0 bases from J, the gap between germline ends came to 5 bases. In germline, CDR1 is SGHTA, CDR2 FQGNSA. The CDR3 DNA reads as TGTGCCAGCAGCTTACCAGACTCTGGAAACACCATATATTTT. Protein: CASSLPDSGNTIYF.

The chain is built from TRBV28 and TRBJ2-7, with D uncertain. The CDR3 has 14 residues. V dropped 5 bases and J dropped 5 bases, with 16 bases sitting between them. The V gene's germline CDR1 is MDHEN and CDR2 SYDVKM. The DNA for the CDR3 is TGTGCCAGCAGTCACCCCCGAACGGGTGACGAGCAGTACTTC. Its translation: CASSHPRTGDEQYF.

This sequence joins TRBV5-1 and TRBJ2-1, with 15 bases fitting TRBD2. Germline CDR1 SGHRS, CDR2 YFSETQ. V lost 4 bases to trimming and J lost 9 bases; unmatched junction nucleotides: 2. The CDR3 sequence is 14 residues long. The chain's CDR3 is CASSGLAGGSEQFF. The CDR3 nucleotides read TGCGCCAGCAGCGGACTAGCGGGGGGGAGTGAGCAGTTCTTC.

The chain joins TRBV7-2 to TRBJ2-2; the D gene is possibly TRBD1 (7 bases). There are 15 residues in the CDR3. Germline lookup yields CDR1 SGHTA and CDR2 FQGNSA. The V end lost 6 bases, the J end lost 7 bases, and 18 bases lay between the germline ends. CDR3 sequence: CASRLRQGGHGELFF. The CDR3 DNA sequence: TGTGCCAGCAGACTTAGACAGGGAGGTCACGGGGAGCTGTTTTTT.

V is TRBV18 and J is TRBJ2-2; tentative D call: TRBD1 (5 bases). The CDR3 sequence is 16 residues long. V gave up 1 base and J gave up 1 base, with 10 bases separating them. The V gene's germline CDR1 is KGHSH and CDR2 LQKENI. The CDR3 sequence is CASSPQRQRNTGELFF. For the CDR3, the DNA is TGTGCCAGCTCACCACAAAGACAGCGGAACACCGGGGAGCTGTTTTTT.

The rearrangement links TRBV5-5 to TRBJ1-5; no firm D call. Trimming stripped 2 bases from V and 0 bases from J, with 12 bases between. The CDR3 length is 16 residues. The germline V gene encodes CDR1 SGHKS and CDR2 YYEKEE (reference sequence). The CDR3 DNA follows: TGTGCCAGCAGCTTAAGCGGGCCTTATAGCAATCAGCCCCAGCATTTT. This sequence encodes CASSLSGPYSNQPQHF. Combining the CDR3 with reference TRBV5-5 and TRBJ1-5 gives the whole variable domain DAGVTQSPTHLIKTRGQQVTLRCSPISGHKSVSWYQQVLGQGPQFIFQYYEKEERGRGNFPDRFSARQFPNYSSELNVNALLLGDSALYLCASSLSGPYSNQPQHFGDGTRLSIL.

The chain couples TRBV19 to TRBJ2-7, with TRBD1 identical over 10 bases. The CDR3 covers 17 residues. The germline V gene has CDR1 LNHDA and CDR2 SQIVND (reference sequence). The J segment lost 1 base and the V segment lost 5 bases, leaving 11 bases of the junction unmatched. CDR3 nucleotides: TGTGCCAGTAGTTCTACCGGGACAGGGGTTAAGTCCTACGAGCAGTACTTC. This translates into CASSSTGTGVKSYEQYF.

The gene calls are TRBV12-3 or TRBV12-4 and TRBJ2-3; D might be TRBD1 (6 bases). This CDR3 spans 13 amino acids. V gave up 8 bases and J gave up 2 bases, with 11 bases separating them. This CDR3 reads CASEGDATDTQYF. CDR3 DNA: TGTGCCAGCGAGGGGGACGCCACAGATACGCAGTATTTT.

In its sample, this clone was seen once. Because the CDR3 is missing its conserved closing phenylalanine or tryptophan, this is likely a read error. Because the CDR3's place on the DNA is in doubt, the DNA is left out and the CDR3 is given as listed by TCRdb. V usage is TRBV5-1 and J usage is TRBJ2-3; the table assigns TRBD2, which was not confirmed against the DNA. The germline CDR1 and CDR2 sequences are SGHRS and YFSETQ. The CDR3 adds up to 11 amino acids, both ends counted. CDR3 loop: CASSLGDGGKL.

This chain links TRBV11-2 with TRBJ1-4; D possibly corresponds to TRBD1 (6 bases). Germline V gives CDR1 SGHAT, CDR2 FQNNGV. This CDR3 is 14 amino acids long. V gave up 6 bases and J gave up 3 bases, with 11 bases separating them. DNA for the CDR3: TGTGCCAGCAGAGGACAGACTCCTAATGAAAAACTGTTTTTT. This sequence encodes CASRGQTPNEKLFF.

The chain uses TRBV27 and TRBJ2-1; possibly TRBD2 for D (5 bases). The CDR3 loop spans 16 amino acids. V dropped 5 bases and J dropped 0 bases, with 14 bases sitting between them. Germline V gene data show CDR1 as MNHEY and CDR2 as SMNVEV (reference sequence). The CDR3 nucleotides read TGTGCCAGCAGTCTCCCCCTAGCCAGCTCCTACAATGAGCAGTTCTTC. Protein sequence: CASSLPLASSYNEQFF.

This clone was observed once. In the same sample, other DNA sequences code for this CDR3. The chain recombines TRBV12-3 or TRBV12-4 with TRBJ2-1, with D possibly being TRBD2 (6 bases). The CDR3 loop spans 12 amino acids. Trimming pared 3 bases from V and 7 bases from J, leaving 7 bases between. CDR3 in amino acids: CASSFAGNEQFF. The CDR3 nucleotides are TGTGCCAGCAGTTTCGCGGGGAATGAGCAGTTCTTC.

The chain has TRBV4-3 and TRBJ2-1, with TRBD2 matching over 15 bases. Losses at the gene ends were 4 bases for V and 9 bases for J; bases not matched to a gene: 7. The CDR3 consists of 16 residues. Germline V gene lookup returns CDR1 LGHNA and CDR2 YSLEER. The CDR3 here is CASSPRTSGGAGEQFF. The CDR3 DNA reads TGCGCCAGCAGCCCAAGGACTAGCGGGGGGGCGGGTGAGCAGTTCTTC.

The gene calls are TRBV24-1 and TRBJ1-1; 7 positions match TRBD1. Unmatched junction bases numbered 13, after V lost 2 bases and J lost 5 bases. The V gene's germline CDR1 is KGHDR and CDR2 SFDVKD. The CDR3 is 17 amino acids. CDR3 amino acids: CATSDSARGRSRTEAFF. The CDR3 nucleotides are TGTGCCACCAGTGATTCGGCCAGGGGGAGGTCAAGGACTGAAGCTTTCTTT.

The CDR3 sequence: CASSPRDRVSSGANVLTF. In DNA form, the CDR3 reads TGTGCCAGTAGTCCCCGGGACAGGGTGAGCTCTGGGGCCAACGTCCTGACTTTC. The J gene is TRBJ2-6, the V gene TRBV19; 9 positions match TRBD1. Germline-derived CDR1 and CDR2 are LNHDA and SQIVND (reference sequence). CDR3 length: 18 amino acids. V lost 5 bases to trimming and J lost 0 bases; unmatched junction nucleotides: 8.

The chain links TRBV7-2 to TRBJ2-3; unclear D gene. The CDR3 contains 13 residues. V gave up 0 bases and J gave up 2 bases, with 3 bases separating them. Germline CDR1 SGHTA, CDR2 FQGNSA. CDR3 sequence: CASSLALTDTQYF. The CDR3 DNA follows: TGTGCCAGCAGCTTAGCACTCACAGATACGCAGTATTTT.

J is TRBJ1-2 and V is TRBV28, with D maybe TRBD1 (6 bases). V was pared by 2 bases and J by 5 bases, with 15 bases between. The CDR3 is 15 residues long. Looked up from germline, CDR1 is MDHEN and CDR2 is SYDVKM. The CDR3 bases are TGTGCCAGCAGTTTAGGGGGGGCGCGGGAATATGGCTACACCTTC. Amino acids: CASSLGGAREYGYTF.

V usage is TRBV30 and J usage is TRBJ2-4, with D perhaps matching TRBD2 (5 bases). This CDR3 is built from 13 residues. V was clipped by 3 bases and J by 1 base, with 7 bases between them. The germline CDR1 and CDR2 sequences are GTSNPN and SVGIG (reference sequence). CDR3 nucleotides: TGTGCCTGGAGCCCGGGGGCCAAAAACATTCAGTACTTC. It codes for CAWSPGAKNIQYF.